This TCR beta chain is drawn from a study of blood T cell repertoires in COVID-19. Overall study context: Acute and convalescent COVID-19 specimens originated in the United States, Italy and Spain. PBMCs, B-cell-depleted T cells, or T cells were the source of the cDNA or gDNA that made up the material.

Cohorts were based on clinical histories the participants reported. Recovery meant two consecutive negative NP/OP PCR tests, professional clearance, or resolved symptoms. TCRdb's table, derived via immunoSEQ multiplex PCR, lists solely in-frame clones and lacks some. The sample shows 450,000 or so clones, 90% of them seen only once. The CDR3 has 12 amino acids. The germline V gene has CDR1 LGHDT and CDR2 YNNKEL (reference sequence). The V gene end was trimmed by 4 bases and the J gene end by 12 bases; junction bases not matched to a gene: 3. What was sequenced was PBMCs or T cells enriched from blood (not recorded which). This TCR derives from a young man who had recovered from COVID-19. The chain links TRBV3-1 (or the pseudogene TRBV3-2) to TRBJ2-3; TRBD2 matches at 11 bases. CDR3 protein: CASSPLAGVQYF. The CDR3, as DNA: TGTGCCAGCAGCCCACTAGCGGGAGTTCAGTATTTT.